Sequencing of this TCR beta chain was carried out in a study of blood T cell repertoires in COVID-19. Study overall: PBMCs, B-cell-depleted T cells, or T cells were the source of the cDNA or gDNA that made up the material.

Trimming pared 1 base from V and 8 bases from J, leaving 8 bases between. Germline V gene data show CDR1 as SEHNR and CDR2 as FQNEAQ (reference sequence). The CDR3 sequence is 12 residues long. Profiling relied on immunoSEQ multiplex PCR, and the TCRdb table lists in-frame clones only, not all of them. The data show some 180,000 clones, around 84% seen once. Grouping used clinical history reported by participants in a survey and questionnaire. This receptor was taken from a young woman who had been exposed to COVID-19. Sequenced sample: PBMCs or T cells enriched from blood (not recorded which). The J gene is TRBJ1-2, the V gene TRBV7-9, with unresolved D. CDR3 nucleotides: TGTGCCAGCAGCTTAGGAGGGATGGGCTACACCTTC. Its protein product is CASSLGGMGYTF.